This T cell receptor beta chain was captured by sequencing in a study of T cells expressing NK-cell markers. Study-level information: The TCR beta repertoires originated in sorted CD3+CD56+NKG2C+, CD3+CD56+NKG2C- and CD3+CD56-NKG2C+ T cells. Points from the study as a whole: Among several donors, these clonotypes also ranked first in the CD3+CD56-NKG2C+ fraction. In a group of about six donors, dominant NKG2C+ clonotypes represented about 1.0-8% of CD8+ T cells.

Comment on this clonotype: Its antigen is undetermined.

Germline V CDR1 and CDR2: LGHNT, FRNRAP. The CDR3 has 13 residues. TCRdb reanalyzed the 5' RACE reads, giving one entry per CDR3 protein sequence and no DNA. Its listing shows 130,000 to 150,000 distinct CDR3 sequences. V gene TRBV12-5 combines with J gene TRBJ2-5; TCRdb's assignment of TRBD1 cannot be checked, as there is no DNA. The sample taken for sequencing was blood T cells: a sorted CD56 or NKG2C T cell subset, CD4+ or CD8+ T cells, or bulk PBMC T cells (not recorded which). The sequence came from a man aged 18 to 29 in good health. This chain's CDR3 is CASGDSDKETQYF.